The 16 T cell receptor beta chains below were found in one sample sequenced in a study of Tregs in tolerant kidney transplant recipients. The assay was immunoSEQ multiplex PCR, and TCRdb's table has in-frame clones only and misses some. The data hold tens of thousands of clones, with approximately 83% observed a single time. These TCRs are of unknown antigen specificity. The specimen was Tregs from blood cultured with allogeneic cells. These receptors were collected from a human donor in good health.

The chain is built from TRBV12-5 and TRBJ1-3; no reliable D call. The V end lost 0 bases, the J end lost 3 bases, and 3 bases lay between the germline ends. Germline V gene data show CDR1 as LGHNT and CDR2 as FRNRAP. The CDR3 runs to 13 residues. CDR3 coding DNA: TGTGCTAGTGGTTTGGTACTTGGAAACACCATATATTTT. It codes for CASGLVLGNTIYF.

This rearrangement joins TRBV7-2 to TRBJ1-2, with D uncertain. V gave up 5 bases and J gave up 1 base, with 17 bases separating them. CDR3 size: 16 residues. From germline, CDR1 is SGHTA and CDR2 FQGNSA. DNA for the CDR3: TGTGCCAGCAGCCCTACCCCCCGGGGAATTAACTATGGCTACACCTTC. It encodes CASSPTPRGINYGYTF.

The chain links TRBV6-5 to TRBJ1-1; D is unclear. This CDR3 has 15 residues. Germline-derived CDR1 and CDR2 are MNHEY and SVGAGI. V lost 0 bases and J lost 1, with 9 bases in between. The CDR3 protein is CASSYSPAGNTEAFF. The CDR3 bases are TGTGCCAGCAGTTACTCCCCAGCAGGGAACACTGAAGCTTTCTTT.

This chain uses TRBV7-9 with TRBJ1-1, with a weak D call TRBD1 (5 bases). This CDR3 contains 14 residues. Trimming removed 1 base at V and 4 bases at J, with 10 bases between. Germline-derived CDR1 and CDR2 are SEHNR and FQNEAQ (reference sequence). The CDR3 DNA reads TGTGCCAGCAGCTTAGACTGGGGGACCACTGAAGCTTTCTTT. It translates to CASSLDWGTTEAFF.

CDR3 loop: CAIKGSTDTQYF. CDR3 in DNA: TGTGCCATCAAAGGATCCACAGATACGCAGTATTTT. The chain recombines TRBV10-3 with TRBJ2-3; D ambiguous. The CDR3 extends over 12 amino acids. Trimming left V 7 bases short and J 2 bases short, with 7 bases between. Germline loops: CDR1 ENHRY, CDR2 SYGVKD.

V gene TRBV14 combines with J gene TRBJ1-1; D unresolved. This CDR3 has 13 residues. Germline CDR1 is SGHDN and CDR2 is FVKESK. The V gene lost 1 base and the J gene lost 0 bases, with 3 bases spanning the gap. This CDR3 is CASSQGMNTEAFF. CDR3 nucleotide sequence: TGTGCCAGCAGCCAAGGAATGAACACTGAAGCTTTCTTT.

The V gene is TRBV11-2, the J gene TRBJ2-5; D remains unclear. Germline lookup yields CDR1 SGHAT and CDR2 FQNNGV. The CDR3 is made up of 12 amino acids. The V gene lost 0 bases and the J gene lost 9 bases, with 8 bases spanning the gap. The CDR3 is CASSLEFGSQYF. The CDR3 coding sequence is TGTGCCAGCAGCTTAGAGTTCGGATCCCAGTACTTC.

This clone was detected a few times. The chain combines TRBV19 with TRBJ2-5; D ambiguous. Trimming took off 4 bases at V and 5 bases at J, with 20 bases between the two ends. Germline-derived CDR1 and CDR2 are LNHDA and SQIVND (reference sequence). The CDR3 covers 16 residues. The CDR3 protein is CASSSPFKGLGETQYF. CDR3 DNA sequence: TGTGCCAGTAGTAGCCCCTTTAAAGGTTTGGGGGAGACCCAGTACTTC.

The V call is TRBV5-1, the J call TRBJ1-1; D gene unclear. Deletions cut 4 bases from V and 0 bases from J, with 7 bases between. Germline-derived CDR1 and CDR2 are SGHRS and YFSETQ. There are 13 residues in the CDR3. The CDR3 region is CASSLNLNTEAFF. The CDR3 region has the DNA TGCGCCAGCAGCCTCAACTTGAACACTGAAGCTTTCTTT.

J is TRBJ2-7 and V is TRBV6-6, with 11 bases fitting TRBD2. The CDR3 covers 13 residues. Per germline, CDR1 MNHNY and CDR2 SVGAGI (reference sequence). The ends lost 6 bases at V and 2 bases at J; junction bases unmatched: 0. CDR3 amino acids: CASRGLAAYEQYF. The CDR3 DNA reads TGTGCCAGCAGGGGACTAGCGGCCTACGAGCAGTACTTC.

CDR3 residues: CASSLDTGGDTQYF. CDR3 DNA: TGTGCCAGCAGCTTAGATACAGGGGGAGATACGCAGTATTTT. The gene calls are TRBV11-2 and TRBJ2-3, with 8 nucleotides matching TRBD1. Trimming took 0 bases from V and 5 from J; bases not matched to a gene: 1. Per germline, CDR1 SGHAT and CDR2 FQNNGV. CDR3 length: 14 amino acids.

The chain uses TRBV5-8 and TRBJ2-3; 10 bases match TRBD2. The V segment lost 1 base and the J segment 1 base; nucleotides outside the gene matches: 15. The CDR3 spans 20 residues. Germline lookup yields CDR1 SGHTS and CDR2 YDEGEE. CDR3 sequence (DNA): TGTGCCAGCAGCTTGTTGGCTAGCGGGAGTTTTACTTATCGCACAGATACGCAGTATTTT. Its translation is CASSLLASGSFTYRTDTQYF.

This clone was seen only once. This CDR3 is CASSRNRGDADTQYF. CDR3 bases: TGCGCCAGCAGCCGGAACAGGGGAGATGCAGATACGCAGTATTTT. The V gene is TRBV5-1, the J gene TRBJ2-3; 7 bases map to TRBD1. With 4 bases clipped from V and 4 bases from J, the junction kept 9 bases outside the gene matches. The CDR3 loop spans 15 amino acids. In germline, CDR1 is SGHRS, CDR2 YFSETQ.

The chain uses TRBV7-8 and TRBJ2-2, with 10 positions matching TRBD2. The CDR3 sequence is 15 residues long. V lost 5 bases to trimming and J lost 6 bases; unmatched junction nucleotides: 6. The V gene's germline CDR1 is SGHVS and CDR2 FQNEAQ. The CDR3 DNA is TGTGCCAGCAGCGGCGGACTAGCGGACTCCGGGGAGCTGTTTTTT. Its translation: CASSGGLADSGELFF.

The V and J genes are TRBV18 and TRBJ2-1; maybe TRBD2 (5 bases). Trimming removed 0 bases at V and 6 bases at J, with 9 bases between. The CDR3 has 14 residues. The V gene's germline CDR1 is KGHSH and CDR2 LQKENI. The CDR3 here is CASSPPGMSNEQFF. CDR3 nucleotides: TGTGCCAGCTCACCACCCGGGATGTCCAATGAGCAGTTCTTC.

This clone was seen only once. V usage is TRBV11-2 and J usage is TRBJ1-4, with a tentative D call TRBD1 (6 bases). This CDR3 spans 18 amino acids. Germline V gives CDR1 SGHAT, CDR2 FQNNGV. V lost 3 bases to trimming and J lost 0 bases, with 17 bases between them. CDR3 bases: TGTGCCAGCAGCTTCGGCGGGGGGGCCTCGCCAACTAATGAAAAACTGTTTTTT. Protein sequence: CASSFGGGASPTNEKLFF.